This T cell receptor (beta chain) was sequenced during a study of blood T cell repertoires in COVID-19. Original data processing: Reference gene primer amplification in the assay estimated nucleated cell counts. Here immunoSEQ multiplex PCR was the method, and the copy in TCRdb shows in-frame clones only, minus some. V and J calls and clone size are those listed in that table; D and trimming were worked out from the DNA. The sample consists of about 57,000 clones, 82% of them appearing once. The J segment lost 0 bases and the V segment lost 7 bases, leaving 8 bases of the junction unmatched. The V gene's germline CDR1 is KGHDR and CDR2 SFDVKD. CDR3 length: 16 amino acids.

This clonotype originated in a woman in her sixties or seventies with acute or convalescent COVID-19. Sequencing was performed on peripheral blood. The genes are TRBV24-1 and TRBJ1-5; TRBD1 matches 7 bases. This chain's CDR3 is CATRQIGTVSNQPQHF. CDR3 nucleotide sequence: TGTGCCACCAGACAAATCGGGACAGTTAGCAATCAGCCCCAGCATTTT.